This T cell receptor (beta chain) was retrieved from a study of blood T cell repertoires in COVID-19. Across the whole study: There were acute and convalescent COVID-19 samples, and they came from the United States, Italy and Spain. Sources were T cells, B-cell-depleted T cells, or PBMCs; the material itself was cDNA or gDNA.

V lost 3 bases, J lost 8 bases, and 4 bases stayed unmatched. The CDR3 totals 14 residues. Germline values: CDR1 LNHNV, CDR2 YYDKDF (reference sequence). In the authors' methods: Using reference gene primer amplification, nucleated cell counts were estimated. Some clones are missing from TCRdb's copy, which holds only in-frame ones; the method was immunoSEQ multiplex PCR. That table is the source of V, J and clone size, and D and trimming were worked out from the DNA. The data show about 30,000 clones, with around 90% seen just once and 20% to 30% held by the top ten. The chain recombines TRBV15 with TRBJ2-5; 12 bases align to TRBD2. The material sequenced was peripheral blood. This clonotype was obtained from a human donor in a cohort sampled during active COVID-19. CDR3 in amino acids: CATSRASGGATQYF. CDR3 nucleotides: TGTGCCACCAGCAGGGCTAGCGGGGGGGCAACCCAGTACTTC.